This TCR beta chain was sequenced in a study of human T cells and chemical hapten exposure. Across the whole study: Investigators sensitized roughly 2 cm by roughly 2 cm of upper inner arm skin with 2% DPC.

CDR1 SGHNT and CDR2 YENEEA come from the germline V gene. V shed 5 bases, J shed 2 bases, and the junction held 12 bases outside the gene matches. This CDR3 has 19 amino acids. General study results and limits: There was a positive correlation between PT1 expanded TCR counts and patch test score.

Authors' methods: The number of TCRs in each sample had a median of about 96,000 and spanned roughly 23,224 to 750,000. TCRdb analysed the RACE reads with MiXCR anew, one entry per CDR3 protein. These V and J calls originate from TCRdb's pipeline instead of the authors' own analysis. The repertoire holds 90,000 or so distinct CDR3 sequences, with about 10% as singletons. Points on this clonotype: As yet, its antigen is unknown.

The sample's time point: patch test 1, 2 weeks after DPC sensitization. Treatment specified: therapeutic diphenylcyclopropenone sensitization with weekly scalp DPC. Alopecia patients, 18 to 70 years old and DPC-suitable, served as donors. This sequence originates from a man aged 40-50 years with alopecia areata. Some clones in this sample may be carry-over from other donors' samples. Specimen: whole blood, collected in connection with sensitization to the hapten diphenylcyclopropenone (DPC). The rearrangement uses TRBV11-3 and TRBJ2-3, with TRBD2 matching 14 bases. This chain's CDR3 is CASSPGLAGASFHTDTQYF. Written as DNA, the CDR3 is TGTGCCAGCAGCCCGGGACTAGCGGGAGCCTCCTTCCACACAGATACGCAGTATTTT.